This TCR beta chain was sequenced during a study of technical replicates of blood from four donors. Some clones are missing from TCRdb's copy, which holds only in-frame ones; the method was immunoSEQ multiplex PCR. This sample has tens of thousands of clones, with about 87% found just once. The junction had 8 bases not matched to a gene; V was cut back by 3 bases and J by 6 bases. The CDR3 length is 14 residues. Germline V gives CDR1 SEHNR, CDR2 FQNEAQ (reference sequence). The chain couples TRBV7-9 to TRBJ2-7; 7 bases fit TRBD1. Input material: PBMCs. This receptor was taken from a human donor in good health. Some clones in this sample may be carry-over from other donors' samples. CDR3 sequence: CASSLRGLPGEQYF. DNA of the CDR3: TGTGCCAGCAGCTTGAGGGGGCTACCAGGCGAGCAGTACTTC.